What follows are 11 T cell receptor beta chains derived from one specimen sequenced in a study of T cell repertoires in cytomegalovirus infection. TCRdb called the reads again in MiXCR, with one record for every CDR3 protein. The sample carries roughly 310,000 distinct CDR3 sequences, 15% to 20% recorded once. Sequenced: PBMCs. These receptors came from a human donor in good health (CMV status not recorded). Some clones in this sample may be carry-over from other donors' samples.

This clonotype was detected many times. The J gene is TRBJ2-7, the V gene TRBV12-3 or TRBV12-4; 7 nucleotides align to TRBD1. V lost 5 bases, J lost 3 bases, and 13 bases stayed unmatched. The length of the CDR3 is 16 residues. The chain's CDR3 is CASSARRDSKDYEQYF. CDR3 DNA: TGTGCCAGCAGTGCGAGAAGGGACAGCAAGGACTACGAGCAGTACTTC.

This clonotype showed up many times. V usage is TRBV7-2 and J usage is TRBJ2-5; perhaps D is TRBD1 or TRBD2 (6 bases each). CDR3 size: 14 residues. Germline lookup yields CDR1 SGHTA and CDR2 FQGNSA. V gave up 5 bases and J gave up 4 bases, with 14 bases separating them. CDR3: CASSPTGARETQYF. The DNA of the CDR3 is TGTGCCAGCAGCCCCACGGGGGCTAGAGAGACCCAGTACTTC.

The gene calls are TRBV4-2 and TRBJ2-3; no clear D gene. V was cut by 0 bases and J by 7 bases, with 17 bases left in between. This CDR3 spans 16 amino acids. CDR1 is LGHNA, CDR2 YNFKEQ, per germline. The CDR3 DNA reads TGTGCCAGCAGCCAAGATCGGGCGGTGTCTGGTTATACGCAGTATTTT. Amino acid sequence: CASSQDRAVSGYTQYF.

In this sample, this clonotype turned up a few times. The chain carries TRBV25-1 and TRBJ2-2; 8 bases line up with TRBD1. CDR3 length: 15 residues. V was pared by 8 bases and J by 3 bases, with 8 bases of the junction left unmatched. Germline CDR1 is MGHDK and CDR2 is SYGVNS. The CDR3 here is CASHRTGSDTGELFF. The CDR3 DNA sequence: TGTGCCAGCCACAGGACAGGGTCGGACACCGGGGAGCTGTTTTTT.

This clonotype occurred many times. The chain carries TRBV7-8 and TRBJ2-3; D gene uncertain. With 2 bases removed from V and 0 bases from J, the gap between germline ends came to 15 bases. The CDR3 is 17 residues long. CDR1 is SGHVS, CDR2 FQNEAQ, per germline. CDR3 loop: CASSLKLGITSTDTQYF. CDR3 DNA: TGTGCCAGCAGCTTAAAGTTAGGGATTACTAGCACAGATACGCAGTATTTT.

There are many counts of this clonotype. The chain uses TRBV7-2 and TRBJ2-7; 8 nucleotides match TRBD1. There are 15 residues in the CDR3. The V segment lost 4 bases and the J segment 1 base; nucleotides outside the gene matches: 6. Germline loops: CDR1 SGHTA, CDR2 FQGNSA. The CDR3 sequence: CASSSRTGRSYEQYF. CDR3 DNA sequence: TGTGCCAGCAGCTCCCGGACAGGGAGGTCCTACGAGCAGTACTTC.

This clonotype was picked up a small number of times. The rearrangement links TRBV25-1 to TRBJ1-6; TRBD1 might be the D (5 bases). The CDR3 extends over 13 amino acids. Germline CDR1 and CDR2: MGHDK and SYGVNS. V was pared by 4 bases and J by 7 bases, with 8 bases between. CDR3 in DNA: TGTGCCAGCAGTGGCCAGGGAAATTCACCCCTCCACTTT. It translates to CASSGQGNSPLHF.

The genes are TRBV4-2 and TRBJ2-3; D is unclear. The CDR3 totals 15 residues. CDR1 and CDR2 from the germline V gene are LGHNA and YNFKEQ. Trimming shortened V by 4 bases and J by 0 bases, and 11 bases separated the two germline ends. The CDR3 sequence: CASSREGSSTDTQYF. CDR3 nucleotide sequence: TGTGCCAGCAGCCGGGAAGGCTCTAGCACAGATACGCAGTATTTT.

V and J are TRBV28 and TRBJ1-3, with 8 positions matching TRBD1. V trimming: 2 bases; J trimming: 4 bases; junction bases outside the gene matches: 4. CDR3 length: 15 residues. Germline CDR1 is MDHEN and CDR2 is SYDVKM. CDR3 in amino acids: CASSLPGTGGNTIYF. CDR3 nucleotides: TGTGCCAGCAGTTTACCAGGGACAGGCGGAAACACCATATATTTT.

The chain couples TRBV6-2 or TRBV6-3 to TRBJ2-1; the D gene is possibly TRBD2 (6 bases). The CDR3 runs to 15 residues. CDR1 MNHEY and CDR2 SVGEGT come from the germline V gene. Trimming shortened V by 6 bases and J by 5 bases, and 17 bases separated the two germline ends. The CDR3 loop reads CASRGGGLAHNEQFF. CDR3 coding DNA: TGTGCCAGCAGGGGTGGAGGGCTAGCCCACAATGAGCAGTTCTTC.

Comment on this clonotype: The germline gene is not matched at one end of the junction; a read error may be the cause. The rearrangement links TRBV3-1 to TRBJ1-3; D remains ambiguous. The CDR3 consists of 16 residues. CDR1 and CDR2 (germline): LGHDT, YNNKEL (reference sequence). The DNA of the CDR3 is TGTGTCAGCAGCCAAGTCGTGGGGTTAGCTGGAAACACCATATATTTT. Encoded protein: CVSSQVVGLAGNTIYF.